The rows below give T cell receptor beta chains drawn from one sample of a study of blood T cell repertoires in COVID-19. The protocol was immunoSEQ multiplex PCR, while the TCRdb copy is restricted to in-frame clones and leaves out a portion. Of around 140,000 clones listed, approximately 87% are singletons. Sequencing used peripheral blood. These receptors all come from a man between 65 and 85 years old with active COVID-19. The CDR3 runs from the conserved cysteine through the conserved F or W. A D gene is named only where the DNA matches it firmly. Clone size appears in some rows only: once, few, many, or a class for an expanded clone.

clone size: -; V gene: TRBV7-9; D gene: -; J gene: TRBJ2-7; CDR3 DNA: TGTGCCAGCAGCAAGGACCCGGGGGCGGGAGCGGACGAGCAGTACTTC; CDR3 protein: CASSKDPGAGADEQYF
clone size: few; V gene: TRBV2; D gene: TRBD1; J gene: TRBJ2-7; CDR3 DNA: TGTGCCAGCAGTGAATTTGGGACAGGGGGCTTGAACTCCTACGAGCAGTACTTC; CDR3 protein: CASSEFGTGGLNSYEQYF
clone size: -; V gene: TRBV5-6; D gene: TRBD2; J gene: TRBJ2-7; CDR3 DNA: TGTGCCAGCAGCCTCCCAACTAGCGGGAGCTACGAGCAGTACTTC; CDR3 protein: CASSLPTSGSYEQYF
clone size: -; V gene: TRBV6-1; D gene: -; J gene: TRBJ1-3; CDR3 DNA: TGTGCCAGCAGTGAGATGGGGCAGGGAGGTGGAAACACCATATATTTT; CDR3 protein: CASSEMGQGGGNTIYF
clone size: -; V gene: TRBV19; D gene: -; J gene: TRBJ1-1; CDR3 DNA: TGTGCCAGTTCGACAGACCGAAACACTGAAGCTTTCTTT; CDR3 protein: CASSTDRNTEAFF
clone size: few; V gene: TRBV21-1; D gene: -; J gene: TRBJ2-7; CDR3 DNA: TGTGCCAGCAGCGGTCTAGCGGGATACTACGAGCAGTACTTC; CDR3 protein: CASSGLAGYYEQYF
clone size: once; V gene: TRBV19; D gene: -; J gene: TRBJ1-1; CDR3 DNA: TGTGCCAGTAGTATATGGCAGGGGACGGTGAACACTGAAGCTTTCTTT; CDR3 protein: CASSIWQGTVNTEAFF
clone size: -; V gene: TRBV7-2; D gene: -; J gene: TRBJ2-7; CDR3 DNA: TGTGCCAGCAGCCAAACCGGGGCCTACGAGCAGTACTTC; CDR3 protein: CASSQTGAYEQYF
clone size: -; V gene: TRBV14; D gene: TRBD2; J gene: TRBJ2-2; CDR3 DNA: TGTGCCAGCAGCCAAGGTATTAGCGGGACGAACACCGGGGAGCTGTTTTTT; CDR3 protein: CASSQGISGTNTGELFF
clone size: -; V gene: TRBV5-1; D gene: TRBD1; J gene: TRBJ1-1; CDR3 DNA: TGCGCCAGCAGCGCGGACCCCGGGACAGCTGAAGCTTTCTTT; CDR3 protein: CASSADPGTAEAFF
clone size: -; V gene: TRBV12-3/TRBV12-4; D gene: TRBD1; J gene: TRBJ1-1; CDR3 DNA: TGTGCCAGCAGAAATACAGGGGGAGCTTTCTTT; CDR3 protein: CASRNTGGAFF
clone size: -; V gene: TRBV29-1; D gene: -; J gene: TRBJ2-4; CDR3 DNA: TGCAGCGTTGAAGGGACAATTAAAAACATTCAGTACTTC; CDR3 protein: CSVEGTIKNIQYF
clone size: -; V gene: TRBV30; D gene: TRBD1; J gene: TRBJ1-3; CDR3 DNA: TGTGCCGGAACAGGGGGCTTGGAGACTGGAAACACCATATATTTT; CDR3 protein: CAGTGGLETGNTIYF
clone size: -; V gene: TRBV7-9; D gene: TRBD2; J gene: TRBJ2-1; CDR3 DNA: TGTGCCAGCAGCTTATACCTTGGGGGGGACCCTTACAATGAGCAGTTCTTC; CDR3 protein: CASSLYLGGDPYNEQFF
clone size: -; V gene: TRBV14; D gene: -; J gene: TRBJ2-5; CDR3 DNA: TGTGCCAGCAGCCAAGATATAGTCCAAGAGACCCAGTACTTC; CDR3 protein: CASSQDIVQETQYF
clone size: -; V gene: TRBV2; D gene: -; J gene: TRBJ2-1; CDR3 DNA: TGTGCCAGCAGTGAACAGGGGTACAATGAGCAGTTCTTC; CDR3 protein: CASSEQGYNEQFF
clone size: -; V gene: TRBV5-1; D gene: -; J gene: TRBJ1-1; CDR3 DNA: TGCGCCAGCCGGAGGGCAGCGAACACTGAAGCTTTCTTT; CDR3 protein: CASRRAANTEAFF
clone size: -; V gene: TRBV27; D gene: -; J gene: TRBJ2-1; CDR3 DNA: TGTGCCACCAGACAGTTCTCCTACAATGAGCAGTTCTTC; CDR3 protein: CATRQFSYNEQFF
clone size: -; V gene: TRBV30; D gene: TRBD2; J gene: TRBJ2-1; CDR3 DNA: TGTGCCTGGGGGAGGGCGAGCTCCTACAATGAGCAGTTCTTC; CDR3 protein: CAWGRASSYNEQFF
clone size: -; V gene: TRBV14; D gene: -; J gene: TRBJ1-2; CDR3 DNA: TGTGCCAGCAGCCCCTGGGTCGGGGATGGCTACACCTTC; CDR3 protein: CASSPWVGDGYTF
clone size: -; V gene: TRBV29-1; D gene: -; J gene: TRBJ2-2; CDR3 DNA: TGCAGCGCCAGAGGCGGCACCGGGGAGCTGTTTTTT; CDR3 protein: CSARGGTGELFF
clone size: -; V gene: TRBV2; D gene: -; J gene: TRBJ1-5; CDR3 DNA: TGTGCCAGCAGTGCAAGGGACTTACTACCTAATCAGCCCCAGCATTTT; CDR3 protein: CASSARDLLPNQPQHF
clone size: -; V gene: TRBV29-1; D gene: -; J gene: TRBJ2-1; CDR3 DNA: TGCAGCGTCCAACCCGGGAGTGGCTCCTACAATGAGCAGTTCTTC; CDR3 protein: CSVQPGSGSYNEQFF
clone size: -; V gene: TRBV29-1; D gene: -; J gene: TRBJ2-4; CDR3 DNA: TGCAGCGTTGTTAGCAACCTAGCCAAAAACATTCAGTACTTC; CDR3 protein: CSVVSNLAKNIQYF
clone size: once; V gene: TRBV28; D gene: TRBD1; J gene: TRBJ1-1; CDR3 DNA: TGTGCCAGCGGAAACCCTACAGGGGGACCTTTCTTT; CDR3 protein: CASGNPTGGPFF
clone size: few; V gene: TRBV7-2; D gene: -; J gene: TRBJ1-2; CDR3 DNA: TGTGCCAGCAGCCCCGTGGCTGTGGGAGGATCTAACTATGGCTACACCTTC; CDR3 protein: CASSPVAVGGSNYGYTF
clone size: -; V gene: TRBV4-1; D gene: -; J gene: TRBJ2-1; CDR3 DNA: TGCGCCAGCAGCCAAGCGGCGGGCGGGCCCGCGTCCCTAAATGAGCAGTTCTTC; CDR3 protein: CASSQAAGGPASLNEQFF
clone size: -; V gene: TRBV7-2; D gene: -; J gene: TRBJ1-1; CDR3 DNA: TGTGCCAGCAGCTTACCACCGAACTCTGAAGCTTTCTTT; CDR3 protein: CASSLPPNSEAFF
clone size: -; V gene: TRBV5-4; D gene: TRBD1; J gene: TRBJ2-6; CDR3 DNA: TGTGCCAGCAGCTTGGCTAGAGGGGGCGCTGGGGCCAACGTCCTGACTTTC; CDR3 protein: CASSLARGGAGANVLTF
clone size: -; V gene: TRBV11-2; D gene: -; J gene: TRBJ2-4; CDR3 DNA: TGTGCCAGCAGGGGATTAGCGGCAACCACCAAAAACATTCAGTACTTC; CDR3 protein: CASRGLAATTKNIQYF
clone size: -; V gene: TRBV6-5; D gene: -; J gene: TRBJ2-5; CDR3 DNA: TGTGCCAGCAGTTACGTAAGCAAAGGGGGACAAGAGACCCAGTACTTC; CDR3 protein: CASSYVSKGGQETQYF
clone size: -; V gene: TRBV27; D gene: -; J gene: TRBJ1-4; CDR3 DNA: TGTGCCAGCAGTTTAAGTGGGCTTAATGAAAAACTGTTTTTT; CDR3 protein: CASSLSGLNEKLFF
clone size: few; V gene: TRBV19; D gene: TRBD1; J gene: TRBJ1-2; CDR3 DNA: TGTGCCAGTCAACGTACGGGACAGGGAAACTATGGCTACACCTTC; CDR3 protein: CASQRTGQGNYGYTF
clone size: -; V gene: TRBV9; D gene: TRBD1; J gene: TRBJ1-2; CDR3 DNA: TGTGCCAGCAGTAGAGGTGGGGGACAGGGTAACTATGGCTACACCTTC; CDR3 protein: CASSRGGGQGNYGYTF
clone size: -; V gene: TRBV19; D gene: -; J gene: TRBJ2-7; CDR3 DNA: TGTGCCAGTAAGGGCAGGGTTTCCGAGCAGTACTTC; CDR3 protein: CASKGRVSEQYF
clone size: -; V gene: TRBV7-9; D gene: TRBD2; J gene: TRBJ2-5; CDR3 DNA: TGTGCCAGCAGCTCCGGCCTAGCGGGAGCGGAGACCCAGTACTTC; CDR3 protein: CASSSGLAGAETQYF
clone size: -; V gene: TRBV5-1; D gene: TRBD2; J gene: TRBJ2-1; CDR3 DNA: TGCGCCAGCAGCTCGAGGACTAGCGGGAGTTCTGAGCAGTTCTTC; CDR3 protein: CASSSRTSGSSEQFF
clone size: -; V gene: TRBV18; D gene: -; J gene: TRBJ2-3; CDR3 DNA: TGTGCCAACAGACCGTCATCCACAGATACGCAGTATTTT; CDR3 protein: CANRPSSTDTQYF
clone size: -; V gene: TRBV5-5; D gene: TRBD1; J gene: TRBJ1-3; CDR3 DNA: TGTGCCAGCAGCTTGGCAGGGGGAACCTTCTCTGGAAACACCATATATTTT; CDR3 protein: CASSLAGGTFSGNTIYF
clone size: few; V gene: TRBV28; D gene: -; J gene: TRBJ1-4; CDR3 DNA: TGTGCCAGCAGTTCCCCCGGGAACGAAAAACTGTTTTTT; CDR3 protein: CASSSPGNEKLFF
clone size: -; V gene: TRBV10-3; D gene: TRBD1; J gene: TRBJ1-1; CDR3 DNA: TGTGCCATCAGTGAGGGGACAGGGGCCACTGAAGCTTTCTTT; CDR3 protein: CAISEGTGATEAFF
clone size: -; V gene: TRBV2; D gene: TRBD1; J gene: TRBJ1-6; CDR3 DNA: TGTGCCAGCGGGACAGGGGCGACCAATTCACCCCTCCACTTT; CDR3 protein: CASGTGATNSPLHF
clone size: few; V gene: TRBV6-5; D gene: TRBD2; J gene: TRBJ2-7; CDR3 DNA: TGTGCCAGCAGTAAGGACCTAGCGGGGGAGCAGTACTTC; CDR3 protein: CASSKDLAGEQYF
clone size: -; V gene: TRBV6-5; D gene: -; J gene: TRBJ1-2; CDR3 DNA: TGTGCCAGCAGTTACTCGACAGCTACTAACTATGGCTACACCTTC; CDR3 protein: CASSYSTATNYGYTF
clone size: -; V gene: TRBV6-5; D gene: -; J gene: TRBJ1-2; CDR3 DNA: TGTGCCAGCAGTTCACCGACAGGAGTCAACTATGGCTACACCTTC; CDR3 protein: CASSSPTGVNYGYTF
clone size: once; V gene: TRBV24-1; D gene: -; J gene: TRBJ2-6; CDR3 DNA: TGTGCCACCAGTGACCCGGACATTGCTGGGGCCAACGTCCTGACTTTC; CDR3 protein: CATSDPDIAGANVLTF
clone size: -; V gene: TRBV7-8; D gene: TRBD2; J gene: TRBJ2-7; CDR3 DNA: TGTGCCAGCAGCCTGGGGCGGGAGATTGTAAGAGAGCAGTACTTC; CDR3 protein: CASSLGREIVREQYF
clone size: -; V gene: TRBV28; D gene: TRBD1; J gene: TRBJ1-2; CDR3 DNA: TGTGCCAGCAGTTTACGGACAGGGGGTGTGGGCTACACCTTC; CDR3 protein: CASSLRTGGVGYTF
clone size: -; V gene: TRBV11-1; D gene: -; J gene: TRBJ1-3; CDR3 DNA: TGTGCCAGCAGCCTCATCGGTCCAGGAAACACCATATATTTT; CDR3 protein: CASSLIGPGNTIYF
clone size: few; V gene: TRBV5-1; D gene: -; J gene: TRBJ1-1; CDR3 DNA: TGCGCCAGCAGCGGGGGCCGACAGGTTTCCACTGAAGCTTTCTTT; CDR3 protein: CASSGGRQVSTEAFF
clone size: few; V gene: TRBV20-1; D gene: -; J gene: TRBJ2-7; CDR3 DNA: TGCAGTGCTAACAGGGAGTACGAGCAGTACTTC; CDR3 protein: CSANREYEQYF
clone size: -; V gene: TRBV6-5; D gene: TRBD2; J gene: TRBJ2-1; CDR3 DNA: TGTGCCAGCAGTTACTCCGCTAGCGGGGGCAATGAGCAGTTCTTC; CDR3 protein: CASSYSASGGNEQFF